A single T cell receptor (beta chain) is shown here with its context. The method was immunoSEQ multiplex PCR; TCRdb's version includes in-frame clones alone and lacks a portion of them. Here the sample spans some 80,000 clones, around 90% being singletons. The data derive from a study of OX40 agonist ivuxolimab in advanced cancers. Trimming removed 0 bases from V and 4 bases from J; junction bases left unmatched: 12. Looked up from germline, CDR1 is LGHNA and CDR2 is YNFKEQ. The CDR3 length is 19 residues. The rearrangement joins TRBV4-2 to TRBJ2-2; 9 bases fit TRBD1. The TCR was taken from an adult with an advanced solid tumor such as melanoma, head and neck, liver or kidney cancer. This sample comprised CD4+ or CD8+ T cells sorted from blood, obtained in a trial of the OX40 agonist ivuxolimab. CDR3 nucleotide sequence: TGTGCCAGCAGCCAAGATTCCCTGCGGGACAGGGCTGGCACCGGGGAGCTGTTTTTT. This translates into CASSQDSLRDRAGTGELFF.